This TCR beta chain was observed in a study of T cell responses to AZD1222 COVID-19 vaccine (dated by TCRdb to about 2021). Describing the broader study: AZD1222 recipients whose second dose came at about 4 weeks and those whose second dose came at about 12 weeks were combined into one group, since spike-specific TCR depth and breadth did not differ between the two schedules. A total of more than 230 trial participants underwent TCR sequencing, of whom roughly 210 had received two doses of AZD1222 and approximately 26 had received two doses of the MenACWY control vaccine. Trial participants were enrolled into age subgroups of 18-55, 56-69 and 70-plus years, which contained about 150, 28 and 57 TCR-sequenced participants, respectively. Here is what the overall study found, with its caveats: Participants were mostly white British, with more females than males. The authors suggested clonal diversity may have been underestimated. Conclusions about previously exposed vaccinees are limited because only five to seven AZD1222 recipients were SARS-CoV-2 seropositive at baseline. Vaccine-associated CD4 TCRs spanned the whole spike protein, with dominant responses in regions 160-218 and 743-854. After two AZD1222 doses, both the breadth and the depth of spike-specific TCRs were significantly higher than at day 0 and than in MenACWY recipients. Because no day 14 peak-response samples were available, repertoires were characterized only after the peak T cell response. The 56-69-year group was small, and its depth increase did not reach significance, likely because of low power. Reportedly, close to half of the unique spike-specific TCRs recognized epitopes lying outside the regions that are mutated in the B.1.351 and B.1.1.7 variants.

Turning to this clone: Its antigen is still unknown. It has no much larger one-base neighbor in the sample; base qualities were not kept.

The CDR3 regions of human TCRbeta chains were subjected to immunosequencing. Per the original workflow: Repertoire TCRs were checked for matches against a reference library of SARS-CoV-2-specific TCRs that had been generated using the MIRA antigen-specificity platform. Breadth was defined as the fraction of unique TCRs that were SARS-CoV-2-associated, and depth was defined as the fraction of total T cells that were SARS-CoV-2-associated. Each spike-specific TCR was assigned to its reactive spike region and to a CD4 or CD8 class using the MIRA data. Log10-transformed breadth and depth values were compared by one-way ANOVA with Sidak's multiple comparisons tests. Drawn from immuneACCESS, this table holds only the in-frame rearrangements with V and J called that TCRdb kept. Clones are partly lost; checked studies trace under half to an unresolved V gene and leave the rest unexplained. V and J calls and clone size are those listed in that table; D and trimming were worked out from the DNA. In all, the sample holds about 100,000 clones, and around 91% of those were seen once. Of the sample, under 25% falls within the top ten clones.

There are 16 amino acids in the CDR3, from cysteine to phenylalanine inclusive. Only the CDR3 region is kept as DNA, spanning 48 bases read in frame from base 1. V is pared back by 1 base and J by 6 bases, with 18 bases lying between the germline termini. CDR1 LGHNA and CDR2 YSLEER were looked up in the germline V gene. The time point label corresponds to: baseline before first vaccination. The vaccinee samples were drawn from two UK trials, COV001 and COV002, one of which was a single-blind randomized controlled phase 2/3 trial testing AZD1222 (ChAdOx1 nCoV-19) in healthy adults. Trial participant PBMC samples were collected at day 0 and day 28 after the second dose for TCRbeta chain sequencing.

The sequenced sample was peripheral blood, obtained on day 0 of AZD1222 vaccination. This TCR derives from an adult in good health. The rearranged segments are TRBV4-3 and TRBJ1-2, and perhaps TRBD1 as D gene, on 6 matching bases. The nucleotide sequence is TGCGCCAGCAGCCAAGCTCCTCGAACAGGGAGGAATGGCTACACCTTC. The resulting protein is CASSQAPRTGRNGYTF.